This is a list of T cell receptor beta chains from one sample in a study of a mutant IDH1 vaccine in newly diagnosed glioma. Antigen specificity for these receptors is unknown. Assay: immunoSEQ multiplex PCR; the TCRdb copy retains only in-frame clones and omits some. The profile covers 50,000 to 70,000 clones, with around 82% appearing a single time and approximately 3.3% taken by the ten largest. The sample here was PBMCs, taken from a glioma patient whose treatment included an IDH1 peptide vaccine. The receptors come from a woman aged 18 to 35 with glioma. Some clones in this sample may be carry-over from other donors' samples. Both conserved end residues are part of each CDR3. Each record gives: CDR3 DNA, CDR3 protein, J gene, clone size, D gene, V gene. D genes are given only for firm matches. Expanded clones get a size class; other rows say once, few or many, or leave the size out.

TGTGCCAGCAGCTTTACGGCCGGTAACTATGGCTACACCTTC,CASSFTAGNYGYTF,TRBJ1-2,-,-,TRBV5-4
TGCGCCAGCAGCTTGAGGGGGCGCACAGATACGCAGTATTTT,CASSLRGRTDTQYF,TRBJ2-3,once,TRBD1,TRBV5-1
TGTGCCAGCAGCGTAGGCGGGAGGGCCGCCGGGGAGCTGTTTTTT,CASSVGGRAAGELFF,TRBJ2-2,once,TRBD2,TRBV9
TGTGCCAGCAGCGCCGTCTTGAGCTCTGGGGCCAACGTCCTGACTTTC,CASSAVLSSGANVLTF,TRBJ2-6,-,-,TRBV7-3
TGTGCCACCAGCAGAGAGAGAGGGAGTTTGGCCGGGGAGCTGTTTTTT,CATSRERGSLAGELFF,TRBJ2-2,-,-,TRBV15
TGTGCCAGCAGCGTAGGGGGGTCCACTGAAGCTTTCTTT,CASSVGGSTEAFF,TRBJ1-1,few,-,TRBV9
TGCGCCAGCAGCCTACCCAACAGGGGCCATGATGGCTACACCTTC,CASSLPNRGHDGYTF,TRBJ1-2,-,TRBD1,TRBV4-1
TGCGCCAGCAGCTTGGCAACCTTCACAGATACGCAGTATTTT,CASSLATFTDTQYF,TRBJ2-3,-,-,TRBV5-1
TGTGCCAGCAGTGAAGCGCGCCCCGTGGAGACCCAGTACTTC,CASSEARPVETQYF,TRBJ2-5,-,-,TRBV25-1
TGTGCCAGCAGACAGGGGGCAAGGGAGACCCAGTACTTC,CASRQGARETQYF,TRBJ2-5,-,TRBD1,TRBV6-5
TGTGCCAGCAGCCACGGGACAGGGAATCAGCCCCAGCATTTT,CASSHGTGNQPQHF,TRBJ1-5,-,TRBD1,TRBV7-9
TGTGCCAGCAGTCAGAGACAAGGCGAGCAGTTCTTC,CASSQRQGEQFF,TRBJ2-1,-,-,TRBV6-6
TGTGCCAGCAGCCTGACAGGGGCCAACTCCTACGAGCAGTACTTC,CASSLTGANSYEQYF,TRBJ2-7,-,TRBD1,TRBV7-2
TGCGCCAGCAGCCAAGATTCGTCAGGGTTTAGGCCTGGAAACACCATATATTTT,CASSQDSSGFRPGNTIYF,TRBJ1-3,once,-,TRBV4-1
TGCAGTGCTTTCTTGACTCCTGGCTACACCTTC,CSAFLTPGYTF,TRBJ1-2,-,-,TRBV20-1
TGTGCCAGCAGTGAGAAGGGCGGTCGAGGCGGATATACGCAGTATTTT,CASSEKGGRGGYTQYF,TRBJ2-3,-,-,TRBV25-1
TGCGCCAGCAGCTTTTCCGACAGGGGAGTTAACTATGGCTACACCTTC,CASSFSDRGVNYGYTF,TRBJ1-2,-,TRBD1,TRBV5-1
TGTGCCAGCAGTAGCACCGGGGTATTGGATGGCTACACCTTC,CASSSTGVLDGYTF,TRBJ1-2,-,-,TRBV6-5
TGTGCCTGGAGAACAGGGTGGTCCTACGAGCAGTACTTC,CAWRTGWSYEQYF,TRBJ2-7,-,-,TRBV30
TGTGCCAGCAGCTGGGGGACAGGGACAGATACGCAGTATTTT,CASSWGTGTDTQYF,TRBJ2-3,-,TRBD1,TRBV11-3
TGTGCCAGCAGCTTCCCGGGACAGGGGCCGAACACTGAAGCTTTCTTT,CASSFPGQGPNTEAFF,TRBJ1-1,-,TRBD1,TRBV7-9
TGTGCCAGCAGCTTAAGGGCTAGCAGCACCTACAATGAGCAGTTCTTC,CASSLRASSTYNEQFF,TRBJ2-1,-,-,TRBV7-3
TGTGCCAGCAGCTTAGCGATAGACAGGTTCAATCAGCCCCAGCATTTT,CASSLAIDRFNQPQHF,TRBJ1-5,-,-,TRBV7-2
TGTGCCAGCAGTGAAGCACCCGGGACAGGGATCACCGGGGAGCTGTTTTTT,CASSEAPGTGITGELFF,TRBJ2-2,-,TRBD1,TRBV6-1
TGTGCCAGCAGCCCGGGGCGGGGAAGCTCCTACAATGAGCAGTTCTTC,CASSPGRGSSYNEQFF,TRBJ2-1,-,-,TRBV13
TGTGCCAGCAGTTCAAACAGGGTCAGCGGGGAGCTGTTTTTT,CASSSNRVSGELFF,TRBJ2-2,-,-,TRBV11-2
TGTGCCACCAGCAGAGACGACGTTTACCGGGACACTGAAGCTTTCTTT,CATSRDDVYRDTEAFF,TRBJ1-1,-,-,TRBV15
TGTGCCAGCAGCCGACGCGGGGCCGGTGCAGATACGCAGTATTTT,CASSRRGAGADTQYF,TRBJ2-3,once,-,TRBV5-6
TGTGCCAGCATAACGGGACGGACCAACTATGGCTACACCTTC,CASITGRTNYGYTF,TRBJ1-2,-,-,TRBV2
TGTGCCAGCAGCGCCCGACAGGGCACTGGAAACACCATATATTTT,CASSARQGTGNTIYF,TRBJ1-3,-,TRBD1,TRBV9
TGTGCCAGCAGCTCAGTAGGCTCCTACGAGCAGTACTTC,CASSSVGSYEQYF,TRBJ2-7,-,-,TRBV7-8